The rows below give T cell receptor beta chains drawn from one sample of a study of cytomegalovirus exposure and HLA in healthy donors. The table came from immunoSEQ multiplex PCR; TCRdb's copy has only in-frame clones and leaves some out. The table records fewer than 75,000 clones, 65% to 90% of them present only once. The material sequenced was PBMCs. The receptors come from a man between 25 and 39 years old in good health and CMV-seronegative. Each CDR3 is given with its conserved first and last residue. Fields, in order: clone size, D gene, J gene, V gene, CDR3 protein, CDR3 DNA. A D gene is named only where the DNA matches it firmly. Where a row states a size, it is once, few, many or the class of an expanded clone; other rows omit it.

abundance: .
d_gene: TRBD1
j_gene: TRBJ1-2
v_gene: TRBV4-3
CDR3aa: CASSQGDSQYGYTF
CDR3nt: TGCGCCAGCAGCCAAGGGGACAGCCAATATGGCTACACCTTC

abundance: .
d_gene: TRBD1
j_gene: TRBJ2-7
v_gene: TRBV7-9
CDR3aa: CASSKRQGDDEQYF
CDR3nt: TGTGCCAGCAGCAAAAGACAGGGGGACGACGAGCAGTACTTC

abundance: .
d_gene: .
j_gene: TRBJ2-2
v_gene: TRBV19
CDR3aa: CASSITTGRRELFF
CDR3nt: TGTGCCAGTAGTATCACGACCGGGAGACGGGAGCTGTTTTTT

abundance: .
d_gene: TRBD1
j_gene: TRBJ2-1
v_gene: TRBV29-1
CDR3aa: CSVGPTGYLNNEQFF
CDR3nt: TGCAGCGTGGGCCCGACAGGGTACCTTAACAATGAGCAGTTCTTC

abundance: .
d_gene: TRBD2
j_gene: TRBJ2-5
v_gene: TRBV15
CDR3aa: CATSRDWFWGREETRETQYF
CDR3nt: TGTGCCACCAGCAGAGATTGGTTTTGGGGGAGGGAGGAGACTCGGGAGACCCAGTACTTC

abundance: .
d_gene: .
j_gene: TRBJ2-7
v_gene: TRBV6-1
CDR3aa: CASSEGSARSYEQYF
CDR3nt: TGTGCCAGCAGTGAAGGGTCCGCCCGGTCCTACGAGCAGTACTTC

abundance: .
d_gene: .
j_gene: TRBJ1-2
v_gene: TRBV7-8
CDR3aa: CASSLGGVYGYTF
CDR3nt: TGTGCCAGCAGCTTAGGGGGGGTTTATGGCTACACCTTC

abundance: .
d_gene: .
j_gene: TRBJ1-3
v_gene: TRBV4-2
CDR3aa: CASSQESGSSGNTIYF
CDR3nt: TGTGCCAGCAGCCAAGAATCTGGGAGCTCTGGAAACACCATATATTTT

abundance: .
d_gene: .
j_gene: TRBJ2-1
v_gene: TRBV7-2
CDR3aa: CASSFPGERTSYNEQFF
CDR3nt: TGTGCCAGCAGCTTCCCGGGGGAGCGGACTTCCTACAATGAGCAGTTCTTC

abundance: .
d_gene: .
j_gene: TRBJ1-2
v_gene: TRBV7-2
CDR3aa: CASSSGLSNYGYTF
CDR3nt: TGTGCCAGCAGCTCAGGCCTTTCCAACTATGGCTACACCTTC

abundance: .
d_gene: .
j_gene: TRBJ2-1
v_gene: TRBV7-2
CDR3aa: CASSPSWNSGYNEQFF
CDR3nt: TGTGCCAGCAGCCCCTCCTGGAATAGCGGATACAATGAGCAGTTCTTC

abundance: few
d_gene: .
j_gene: TRBJ2-3
v_gene: TRBV27
CDR3aa: CASSLEQGTDTQYF
CDR3nt: TGTGCCAGCAGTTTAGAACAGGGCACAGATACGCAGTATTTT

abundance: .
d_gene: TRBD1
j_gene: TRBJ1-2
v_gene: TRBV5-6
CDR3aa: CASSLVTLDRGFGYTF
CDR3nt: TGTGCCAGCAGCTTGGTGACCCTCGACAGGGGTTTTGGCTACACCTTC

abundance: .
d_gene: .
j_gene: TRBJ1-6
v_gene: TRBV18
CDR3aa: CASSPSTGLVSPLHF
CDR3nt: TGTGCCAGCTCACCATCGACAGGCTTGGTTTCACCCCTCCACTTT

abundance: .
d_gene: TRBD1
j_gene: TRBJ2-5
v_gene: TRBV7-7
CDR3aa: CASSQGQGAQETQYF
CDR3nt: TGTGCCAGCAGCCAGGGACAGGGGGCCCAAGAGACCCAGTACTTC

abundance: .
d_gene: TRBD1
j_gene: TRBJ1-5
v_gene: TRBV10-3
CDR3aa: CAIGTAGGNQPQHF
CDR3nt: TGTGCCATCGGGACAGCTGGGGGCAATCAGCCCCAGCATTTT

abundance: .
d_gene: .
j_gene: TRBJ2-7
v_gene: TRBV5-4
CDR3aa: CASSLDRDYEQYF
CDR3nt: TGTGCCAGCAGCTTGGACCGGGACTACGAGCAGTACTTC

abundance: .
d_gene: .
j_gene: TRBJ2-6
v_gene: TRBV29-1
CDR3aa: CSARQGANVLTF
CDR3nt: TGCAGCGCGAGACAGGGGGCCAACGTCCTGACTTTC

abundance: .
d_gene: TRBD2
j_gene: TRBJ2-7
v_gene: TRBV4-1
CDR3aa: CASSPFGSGASYEQYF
CDR3nt: TGCGCCAGCAGCCCCTTCGGTAGCGGGGCATCCTACGAGCAGTACTTC

abundance: .
d_gene: TRBD1
j_gene: TRBJ1-6
v_gene: TRBV7-2
CDR3aa: CASSLGQGLNNSPLHF
CDR3nt: TGTGCCAGCAGCCTGGGACAGGGACTAAATAATTCACCCCTCCACTTT

abundance: .
d_gene: .
j_gene: TRBJ1-2
v_gene: TRBV10-1
CDR3aa: CASSESLNYGYTF
CDR3nt: TGCGCCAGCAGTGAGTCCCTCAACTATGGCTACACCTTC

abundance: few
d_gene: TRBD2
j_gene: TRBJ2-3
v_gene: TRBV6-1
CDR3aa: CASSGLAGTTDTQYF
CDR3nt: TGTGCCAGCAGTGGACTAGCGGGGACCACAGATACGCAGTATTTT

abundance: once
d_gene: TRBD2
j_gene: TRBJ2-2
v_gene: TRBV12-5
CDR3aa: CASGLPPSSGGTGELFF
CDR3nt: TGTGCTAGTGGTTTGCCCCCTTCGAGCGGGGGCACCGGGGAGCTGTTTTTT

abundance: .
d_gene: .
j_gene: TRBJ1-1
v_gene: TRBV4-1
CDR3aa: CASSQNTGCEAFF
CDR3nt: TGCGCCAGCAGCCAAAATACAGGGTGTGAAGCTTTCTTT

abundance: few
d_gene: .
j_gene: TRBJ2-7
v_gene: TRBV5-6
CDR3aa: CASSFLSSYEQYF
CDR3nt: TGTGCCAGCAGCTTCCTGAGCTCCTACGAGCAGTACTTC

abundance: few
d_gene: .
j_gene: TRBJ2-1
v_gene: TRBV6-5
CDR3aa: CASSSKAEQFF
CDR3nt: TGTGCCAGCAGTTCTAAAGCGGAGCAGTTCTTC

abundance: .
d_gene: .
j_gene: TRBJ2-2
v_gene: TRBV21-1
CDR3aa: CASTLGQKNTGELFF
CDR3nt: TGTGCCAGCACCCTGGGACAAAAGAACACCGGGGAGCTGTTTTTT

abundance: .
d_gene: .
j_gene: TRBJ1-5
v_gene: TRBV6-6
CDR3aa: CASRASQPQHF
CDR3nt: TGTGCGTCGCGCGCTTCCCAGCCCCAGCATTTT

abundance: .
d_gene: .
j_gene: TRBJ1-4
v_gene: TRBV5-5
CDR3aa: CASSPIIGAREKLFF
CDR3nt: TGTGCCAGCAGCCCCATTATAGGGGCTCGGGAAAAACTGTTTTTT

abundance: .
d_gene: .
j_gene: TRBJ2-5
v_gene: TRBV27
CDR3aa: CASSPRPPRGTQETQYF
CDR3nt: TGTGCCAGCAGTCCCAGACCCCCCCGGGGGACCCAAGAGACCCAGTACTTC

abundance: few
d_gene: .
j_gene: TRBJ1-1
v_gene: TRBV6-5
CDR3aa: CASSSVQIRNTEAFF
CDR3nt: TGTGCCAGCAGCTCGGTACAGATTAGGAACACTGAAGCTTTCTTT

abundance: .
d_gene: .
j_gene: TRBJ1-6
v_gene: TRBV27
CDR3aa: CASSLGSSYNSPLHF
CDR3nt: TGTGCCAGCAGTTTAGGGAGCTCCTATAATTCACCCCTCCACTTT

abundance: .
d_gene: .
j_gene: TRBJ2-1
v_gene: TRBV7-2
CDR3aa: CASSLLAAPPDEQFF
CDR3nt: TGTGCCAGCAGCCTACTAGCAGCTCCCCCGGATGAGCAGTTCTTC

abundance: .
d_gene: TRBD1
j_gene: TRBJ2-7
v_gene: TRBV4-3
CDR3aa: CASSQDHRGPVYEQYF
CDR3nt: TGCGCCAGCAGCCAAGATCACAGGGGGCCCGTCTACGAGCAGTACTTC

abundance: once
d_gene: .
j_gene: TRBJ2-7
v_gene: TRBV18
CDR3aa: CASSSSSYEQYF
CDR3nt: TGTGCCAGCTCTTCTAGCTCCTACGAGCAGTACTTC

abundance: .
d_gene: TRBD1
j_gene: TRBJ1-1
v_gene: TRBV9
CDR3aa: CASSIHRGDTEAFF
CDR3nt: TGTGCCAGCAGCATTCACAGGGGGGACACTGAAGCTTTCTTT

abundance: .
d_gene: .
j_gene: TRBJ2-1
v_gene: TRBV7-9
CDR3aa: CASSLVGLALRQFF
CDR3nt: TGTGCCAGCAGCTTAGTAGGTCTAGCACTAAGGCAGTTCTTC

abundance: .
d_gene: .
j_gene: TRBJ2-5
v_gene: TRBV2
CDR3aa: CASSVRGETQYF
CDR3nt: TGTGCCAGCAGTGTTCGAGGAGAGACCCAGTACTTC

abundance: .
d_gene: .
j_gene: TRBJ1-1
v_gene: TRBV11-2
CDR3aa: CASSLHSNTEAFF
CDR3nt: TGTGCCAGCAGCCTCCACAGTAACACTGAAGCTTTCTTT

abundance: .
d_gene: TRBD1
j_gene: TRBJ2-2
v_gene: TRBV9
CDR3aa: CASTPRDRVSPGELFF
CDR3nt: TGTGCCAGCACCCCTCGGGACAGGGTCTCGCCCGGGGAGCTGTTTTTT

abundance: few
d_gene: .
j_gene: TRBJ1-4
v_gene: TRBV4-2
CDR3aa: CASSQEEANEKLFF
CDR3nt: TGTGCCAGCAGCCAGGAAGAGGCTAATGAAAAACTGTTTTTT

abundance: few
d_gene: .
j_gene: TRBJ2-1
v_gene: TRBV6-1
CDR3aa: CASGVDSSVPDEQFF
CDR3nt: TGTGCCAGCGGAGTAGATTCCAGTGTGCCGGATGAGCAGTTCTTC

abundance: .
d_gene: TRBD2
j_gene: TRBJ2-1
v_gene: TRBV15
CDR3aa: CATSRSLGLAGNNEQLF
CDR3nt: TGTGCCACCAGCAGATCCCTGGGGCTAGCGGGCAACAATGAGCAGCTCTTC

abundance: once
d_gene: TRBD2
j_gene: TRBJ2-7
v_gene: TRBV4-1
CDR3aa: CASSQTSGSSYEQYF
CDR3nt: TGCGCCAGCAGCCAGACTAGCGGGAGCTCCTACGAGCAGTACTTC

abundance: .
d_gene: .
j_gene: TRBJ1-2
v_gene: TRBV30
CDR3aa: CAWSVRQGNDGYTF
CDR3nt: TGTGCCTGGAGTGTACGGCAGGGTAACGATGGCTACACCTTC

abundance: once
d_gene: .
j_gene: TRBJ2-2
v_gene: TRBV6-5
CDR3aa: CASSYSEPSYTGELFF
CDR3nt: TGTGCCAGCAGTTACTCGGAGCCCAGTTACACCGGGGAGCTGTTTTTT

abundance: .
d_gene: TRBD2
j_gene: TRBJ2-1
v_gene: TRBV6-5
CDR3aa: CASRPSGRSGEQFF
CDR3nt: TGTGCCAGCAGGCCTAGCGGGAGGTCTGGTGAGCAGTTCTTC

abundance: .
d_gene: TRBD1
j_gene: TRBJ1-3
v_gene: TRBV5-1
CDR3aa: CASSTGQDRGNTIYF
CDR3nt: TGCGCCAGCAGCACCGGACAGGACCGTGGTAACACCATATATTTT

abundance: .
d_gene: .
j_gene: TRBJ2-3
v_gene: TRBV5-8
CDR3aa: CASSFRTVPLTDTQYF
CDR3nt: TGTGCCAGCAGCTTTCGGACAGTCCCTCTCACAGATACGCAGTATTTT

abundance: few
d_gene: TRBD1
j_gene: TRBJ1-2
v_gene: TRBV4-3
CDR3aa: CASSQATTGGGYGYTF
CDR3nt: TGCGCCAGCAGCCAAGCAACCACAGGGGGCGGTTATGGCTACACCTTC

abundance: .
d_gene: TRBD2
j_gene: TRBJ2-1
v_gene: TRBV2
CDR3aa: CASSPPLAGEPNEQFF
CDR3nt: TGTGCCAGCAGCCCCCCACTAGCGGGAGAACCCAATGAGCAGTTCTTC

abundance: .
d_gene: TRBD1
j_gene: TRBJ2-7
v_gene: TRBV18
CDR3aa: CASSPPQGIHEQYF
CDR3nt: TGTGCCAGCTCACCCCCACAGGGGATCCACGAGCAGTACTTC

abundance: .
d_gene: .
j_gene: TRBJ2-2
v_gene: TRBV7-2
CDR3aa: CASSLDVGSGELFF
CDR3nt: TGTGCCAGCAGCTTAGACGTGGGCTCCGGGGAGCTGTTTTTT

abundance: .
d_gene: .
j_gene: TRBJ2-5
v_gene: TRBV6-1
CDR3aa: CASSDWAPQETQYF
CDR3nt: TGTGCCAGCAGTGATTGGGCCCCACAAGAGACCCAGTACTTC